Listed below are T cell receptor beta chains from one sample, sequenced in a study of blood T cells in healthy people across ages. TCRdb re-derived calls from the 5' RACE reads in MiXCR, one entry per CDR3 protein. The data contain over 1,300,000 distinct CDR3 sequences, roughly 60% of them singletons. Sequenced sample: blood. The receptors here all came from a man between 18 and 29 years old in good health. CDR3s include the opening cysteine and the closing phenylalanine or tryptophan. D genes are given only for firm matches. Not all rows give a size; the values are once, few, many and, for expanded clones, a class.

cdr3_length	d_call	j_call	clone_size	v_call	cdr3_nt	cdr3_aa
16	NA	TRBJ1-2	NA	TRBV15	TGTGCCACCAGCAGAGATAGGCAGGGGTCCTCCTATGGCTACACCTTC	CATSRDRQGSSYGYTF
16	TRBD2	TRBJ2-1	NA	TRBV11-2	TGTGCCAGCAGCTTGAGCGGGGAAAGCTCCTACAATGAGCAGTTCTTC	CASSLSGESSYNEQFF
12	NA	TRBJ2-1	few	TRBV16	TGTGCCAGCAGCCGGGTACGCAATGAGCAGTTCTTC	CASSRVRNEQFF
14	TRBD1	TRBJ2-1	NA	TRBV12-3/TRBV12-4	TGTGCCAGCAGTTGGACAGGGGGTATGAATGAGCAGTTCTTC	CASSWTGGMNEQFF
14	NA	TRBJ2-1	few	TRBV9	TGTGCCAGCAGTGATAGGGACTCCCACAATGAGCAGTTCTTC	CASSDRDSHNEQFF
11	NA	TRBJ2-7	few	TRBV10-3	TGTGCCACCGGTCAGGCCTACGAGCAGTACTTC	CATGQAYEQYF
19	TRBD2	TRBJ2-3	few	TRBV5-1	TGCGCCAGCAGCTTATGGACTAGCGGGAGTTTCACACACACAGATACGCAGTATTTT	CASSLWTSGSFTHTDTQYF
16	TRBD2	TRBJ2-3	NA	TRBV10-3	TGTGCCATCAGTGAGAGGATAGCGGGTGTCACAGATACGCAGTATTTT	CAISERIAGVTDTQYF
12	NA	TRBJ2-1	few	TRBV29-1	TGCAGCGTTGAGCCTACCTACAATGAGCAGTTCTTC	CSVEPTYNEQFF
16	TRBD1	TRBJ2-7	few	TRBV14	TGTGCCAGCAGCCCGAAAGCCGGGACAGGCCCCTACGAGCAGTACTTC	CASSPKAGTGPYEQYF
15	NA	TRBJ2-7	NA	TRBV6-1	TGTGCCAGCAGTGAAACAGGGAGCGCGTCCTACGAGCAGTACTTC	CASSETGSASYEQYF
16	TRBD1	TRBJ2-1	NA	TRBV4-1	TGCGCCAGCAGCCAACCCCCTAGGACAGGGGGTGATGAGCAGTTCTTC	CASSQPPRTGGDEQFF
15	TRBD2	TRBJ2-1	NA	TRBV9	TGTGCCAGCAGCACTCCGGGACTAGCGTTGGATGAGCAGTTCTTC	CASSTPGLALDEQFF
15	TRBD1	TRBJ2-1	NA	TRBV7-8	TGTGCCAGCAGCCCTAGGACAGGGGGCATGTATGAGCAGTTCTTC	CASSPRTGGMYEQFF
17	NA	TRBJ1-6	few	TRBV10-3	TGTGCCATCAGTGCAGGGGAAGGAGGCTCCTATAATTCACCCCTCCACTTT	CAISAGEGGSYNSPLHF
13	NA	TRBJ1-6	NA	TRBV2	TGTGCCAGCAGCAGGGAAAGCAATTCACCCCTCCACTTT	CASSRESNSPLHF
13	NA	TRBJ2-1	NA	TRBV20-1	TGCAGTGCTAGAGGGCCTTGGGGGAATGAGCAGTTCTTC	CSARGPWGNEQFF
16	NA	TRBJ2-1	NA	TRBV4-1	TGCGCCAGCAGCCAACTAGACGTTATCTCTTACAATGAGCAGTTCTTC	CASSQLDVISYNEQFF
15	NA	TRBJ2-4	NA	TRBV9	TGTGCCAGCAGCCCATCGGGGGTAGCCAAAAACATTCAGTACTTC	CASSPSGVAKNIQYF
16	NA	TRBJ1-2	once	TRBV7-2	TGTGCCAGCAGCTTGGGGGTCAGGGGCACGGACTATGGCTACACCTTC	CASSLGVRGTDYGYTF
12	NA	TRBJ2-7	NA	TRBV20-1	TGCAGTGCAATTCGGACGCCCTACGAGCAGTACTTC	CSAIRTPYEQYF
13	NA	TRBJ2-3	NA	TRBV12-5	TGTGCTAGTGGTTCCCCCCTGGGGGATACGCAGTATTTT	CASGSPLGDTQYF
14	TRBD2	TRBJ2-7	NA	TRBV6-5	TGTGCCAGCAGTGCTCGGGGAGGGTACTACGAGCAGTACTTC	CASSARGGYYEQYF
14	NA	TRBJ2-7	once	TRBV3-1	TGTGCCAGCAGCCAAGATCGGACAAGCTACGAGCAGTACTTC	CASSQDRTSYEQYF
13	NA	TRBJ2-4	NA	TRBV6-5	TGTGCCAGCAGTTACGGGCAGGGATACAAGCAGTACTTC	CASSYGQGYKQYF
15	NA	TRBJ2-7	NA	TRBV4-3	TGCGCCAGCAGCCAGACCTGGTCTCCACAGTACGAGCAGTACTTC	CASSQTWSPQYEQYF
14	TRBD1	TRBJ1-2	NA	TRBV7-9	TGTGCCAGCAGCTTTACAGGGGAGGCCTATGGCTACACCTTC	CASSFTGEAYGYTF
15	TRBD2	TRBJ2-1	once	TRBV5-1	TGCGCCAGCAGCCCTTGGGTAGCGGGGTACAATGAGCAGTTCTTC	CASSPWVAGYNEQFF
14	NA	TRBJ2-2	NA	TRBV10-2	TGCGCCAGCGCGAGGGGGATAAACACCGGGGAGCTGTTTTTT	CASARGINTGELFF
11	NA	TRBJ2-5	NA	TRBV20-1	TGCAGTGCTTTACGAACCGAGACCCAGTACTTC	CSALRTETQYF